This T cell receptor beta chain was obtained from a study of cytomegalovirus exposure and HLA in healthy donors. Findings of the study overall: V- and J-gene trimming of TCR beta was linked (in a later analysis) to a missense DCLRE1C variant. Some TCR beta chains (over 150 of them) were listed as cytomegalovirus-associated.

This PCR relied on a set of 60 Vbeta primers and 13 Jbeta primers. Produced via immunoSEQ multiplex PCR; TCRdb's table is partial and in-frame only. The data contain under 200,000 clones, approximately 79% of them seen just once; the ten biggest clones take up roughly 2%. The length of the CDR3 is 14 residues. Germline V CDR1 and CDR2: SQVTM, ANQGSEA. J gave up 4 bases and V 5 bases, and 8 bases lay outside the gene matches. This clone has only a few counts. What it binds is unknown. The material sequenced was PBMCs. V and J are TRBV29-1 and TRBJ2-7; TRBD2 matches 10 bases. The origin of this receptor is a man aged 35 to 55 in good health and CMV-seronegative. CDR3 DNA sequence: TGCAGCGTTCATCCTAGCGGGAGACGATACGAGCAGTACTTC. Its translation: CSVHPSGRRYEQYF.